The rows below give T cell receptor beta chains drawn from one sample of a study of T cell responses to AZD1222 COVID-19 vaccine. Data came from immunoSEQ multiplex PCR; TCRdb stores just in-frame clones and leaves some out. Of tens of thousands of clones listed, 70% to 90% are singletons. The sample in question was peripheral blood, obtained on day 0 of AZD1222 vaccination. These receptor sequences come from an adult in good health. The CDR3 runs from the conserved cysteine through the conserved F or W. Each record gives: D gene, CDR3 length, J gene, V gene, clone size, CDR3 DNA, CDR3 protein. A D gene is named only where the DNA matches it firmly. Clone size appears in some rows only: once, few, many, or a class for an expanded clone.

D: -
length: 12
J: TRBJ2-1
V: TRBV5-6
size: -
DNA: TGTGCCAGCAGCTCGCCCAGGAATGAGCAGTTCTTC
CDR3: CASSSPRNEQFF

D: TRBD1
length: 16
J: TRBJ2-1
V: TRBV5-1
size: -
DNA: TGCGCCAGCGGAAGAACCTCGGGACAGGGGGCGCGTGAGCAGTTCTTC
CDR3: CASGRTSGQGAREQFF

D: -
length: 12
J: TRBJ2-7
V: TRBV7-6
size: -
DNA: TGTGCCAGCAGCCCGGGGGATTACGAGCAGTACTTC
CDR3: CASSPGDYEQYF

D: TRBD1
length: 16
J: TRBJ2-7
V: TRBV24-1
size: -
DNA: TGTGCCACCAGTGATTATGAGGGGACAGGGACCTACGAGCAGTACTTC
CDR3: CATSDYEGTGTYEQYF

D: -
length: 15
J: TRBJ2-7
V: TRBV5-1
size: -
DNA: TGCGCCAGCAGCTTTTTCGCGAACTCAGCTCGGGAGCAGTACTTC
CDR3: CASSFFANSAREQYF

D: TRBD2
length: 15
J: TRBJ2-7
V: TRBV27
size: -
DNA: TGTGCCAGCAGTTTTTCGGGACTAGCCTCGAGCGAGCAGTACTTC
CDR3: CASSFSGLASSEQYF

D: TRBD1
length: 17
J: TRBJ2-7
V: TRBV28
size: -
DNA: TGTGCCAGCAGTTACATAATCACAGGGGGCGGACACTACGAGCAGTACTTC
CDR3: CASSYIITGGGHYEQYF

D: -
length: 15
J: TRBJ2-1
V: TRBV7-9
size: -
DNA: TGTGCCAGCAGCTCGAAAATCGGGGGTAGGGATGAGCAGTTCTTC
CDR3: CASSSKIGGRDEQFF

D: -
length: 12
J: TRBJ2-7
V: TRBV28
size: -
DNA: TGTGCCAGCAGTTTACCCAGGCACGAGCAGTACTTC
CDR3: CASSLPRHEQYF

D: TRBD2
length: 20
J: TRBJ2-3
V: TRBV18
size: -
DNA: TGTGCCAGCTCACCACCTGGGATTCAGCGGGGGGGCCCGAGAGCAGATACGCAGTATTTT
CDR3: CASSPPGIQRGGPRADTQYF

D: -
length: 13
J: TRBJ2-1
V: TRBV18
size: -
DNA: TGTGCCAGCTCAATCAGGGGCGGGGGCGAGCAGTTCTTC
CDR3: CASSIRGGGEQFF

D: -
length: 16
J: TRBJ1-4
V: TRBV11-2
size: -
DNA: TGTGCCAGCAGCTTAGGTGGCAGGGGCTATAATGAAAAACTGTTTTTT
CDR3: CASSLGGRGYNEKLFF

D: -
length: 16
J: TRBJ2-7
V: TRBV4-1
size: -
DNA: TGCGCCAGCAGCCAAGATGTTGGAGGGCCCGCCTACGAGCAGTACTTC
CDR3: CASSQDVGGPAYEQYF

D: -
length: 12
J: TRBJ1-1
V: TRBV28
size: -
DNA: TGTGCCAGCAGTTTTAAGTCAGGGAGAGCTTTCTTT
CDR3: CASSFKSGRAFF

D: -
length: 16
J: TRBJ1-3
V: TRBV18
size: -
DNA: TGTGCCAGCTCAGCGTATACAGGCGACTCTGGAAACACCATATATTTT
CDR3: CASSAYTGDSGNTIYF

D: -
length: 11
J: TRBJ1-2
V: TRBV19
size: -
DNA: TGTGCCAGTACCCACAACTATGGCTACACCTTC
CDR3: CASTHNYGYTF

D: -
length: 19
J: TRBJ1-3
V: TRBV2
size: -
DNA: TGTGCCAGCATTTTAAGGGGTTCGTTCGGGCGTAGCTCTGGAAACACCATATATTTT
CDR3: CASILRGSFGRSSGNTIYF

D: -
length: 15
J: TRBJ2-3
V: TRBV15
size: -
DNA: TGTGCCACCAGCAGTGTGGAGAGAGGCAGCGGGACGCAGTATTTT
CDR3: CATSSVERGSGTQYF

D: -
length: 14
J: TRBJ1-2
V: TRBV6-5
size: -
DNA: TGTGCCAGCAGACAACGGGGAGCTAACTATGGCTACACCTTC
CDR3: CASRQRGANYGYTF

D: -
length: 15
J: TRBJ1-2
V: TRBV11-2
size: -
DNA: TGTGCCAGCAGCAAAAGCGGTGGGGGCCTCAAGGGCTACACCTTC
CDR3: CASSKSGGGLKGYTF

D: -
length: 15
J: TRBJ1-4
V: TRBV28
size: -
DNA: TGTGCCAGCAGTCGACAGTGGACAACTAATGAAAAACTGTTTTTT
CDR3: CASSRQWTTNEKLFF

D: -
length: 14
J: TRBJ1-6
V: TRBV6-5
size: -
DNA: TGTGCCAGCAGTTACCGGGGAGGGATTTCACCCCTCCACTTT
CDR3: CASSYRGGISPLHF

D: -
length: 14
J: TRBJ1-2
V: TRBV19
size: -
DNA: TGTGCCAGTAGTCGGAGTGACGGGGGTTATGGCTACACCTTC
CDR3: CASSRSDGGYGYTF

D: -
length: 14
J: TRBJ1-1
V: TRBV28
size: -
DNA: TGTGCCAGCAGTTTATATGGCAGGGGCACTGAAGCTTTCTTT
CDR3: CASSLYGRGTEAFF

D: -
length: 12
J: TRBJ1-5
V: TRBV28
size: -
DNA: TGTGCCAGCCACGGTTCTAATCAGCCCCAGCATTTT
CDR3: CASHGSNQPQHF

D: -
length: 15
J: TRBJ2-7
V: TRBV7-9
size: -
DNA: TGTGCCAGCAGCTTAGGGACAGATTTCTCCTACGAGCAGTACTTC
CDR3: CASSLGTDFSYEQYF

D: -
length: 12
J: TRBJ1-1
V: TRBV30
size: -
DNA: TGTGCCTGGGGCCGGGACAACACTGAAGCTTTCTTT
CDR3: CAWGRDNTEAFF

D: -
length: 15
J: TRBJ2-5
V: TRBV4-1
size: -
DNA: TGCGCCAGCAGCGATACAACTAGGATCCAAGAGACCCAGTACTTC
CDR3: CASSDTTRIQETQYF

D: TRBD1
length: 15
J: TRBJ1-1
V: TRBV5-6
size: -
DNA: TGTGCCAGCAGCAGTGACAGGGTATTGAACACTGAAGCTTTCTTT
CDR3: CASSSDRVLNTEAFF

D: -
length: 16
J: TRBJ2-7
V: TRBV23-1
size: -
DNA: TGCGCCAGCAACAAACCTCAGGGGCCCAAGACCTACGAGCAGTACTTC
CDR3: CASNKPQGPKTYEQYF

D: -
length: 16
J: TRBJ2-2
V: TRBV3-1/TRBV3-2
size: -
DNA: TGTGCCAGCAGCCCTTACTATGGGGCGAACACCGGGGAGCTGTTTTTT
CDR3: CASSPYYGANTGELFF

D: TRBD1
length: 15
J: TRBJ1-5
V: TRBV6-5
size: -
DNA: TGTGCCAGCAGTTACACAGGGGGTGGCAATCAGCCCCAGCATTTT
CDR3: CASSYTGGGNQPQHF

D: TRBD2
length: 16
J: TRBJ2-5
V: TRBV25-1
size: -
DNA: TGTGCCAGCAGCGCCCTTAGCGGGGGGGCGGTCGAGACCCAGTACTTC
CDR3: CASSALSGGAVETQYF

D: -
length: 13
J: TRBJ1-4
V: TRBV30
size: -
DNA: TGTGCCTGGAGTGTACAGGCCACGGGGAAACTGTTTTTT
CDR3: CAWSVQATGKLFF

D: -
length: 14
J: TRBJ2-7
V: TRBV19
size: -
DNA: TGTGCCAGTACCGGCTCCCCCGGCGTGGGGGAGCAGTACTTC
CDR3: CASTGSPGVGEQYF

D: -
length: 11
J: TRBJ2-7
V: TRBV3-1/TRBV3-2
size: few
DNA: TGTGCCAGCAGCCGGGGCCACGAGCAGTACTTC
CDR3: CASSRGHEQYF

D: -
length: 14
J: TRBJ1-2
V: TRBV6-5
size: few
DNA: TGTGCCAGCAGTTACAGGGGGGAGCCCTATGGCTACACCTTC
CDR3: CASSYRGEPYGYTF

D: -
length: 13
J: TRBJ1-2
V: TRBV3-1/TRBV3-2
size: few
DNA: TGTGCCAGCAGCCCCTACAACACTTATGGCTACACCTTC
CDR3: CASSPYNTYGYTF

D: -
length: 14
J: TRBJ1-1
V: TRBV6-5
size: -
DNA: TGTGCCAGCAGGACAATGAGCGGTTACACTGAAGCTTTCTTT
CDR3: CASRTMSGYTEAFF

D: -
length: 15
J: TRBJ2-7
V: TRBV2
size: -
DNA: TGTGCCAGCAGCCGCCCACAGGGATTCTCCTACGAGCAGTACTTC
CDR3: CASSRPQGFSYEQYF

D: -
length: 15
J: TRBJ2-5
V: TRBV18
size: -
DNA: TGTGCCAGCTCGGACCCAGCCAGCCAGGGGGAGACCCAGTACTTC
CDR3: CASSDPASQGETQYF

D: TRBD1
length: 14
J: TRBJ2-7
V: TRBV5-1
size: few
DNA: TGCGCCAGCAGTCATGACAGGGGCCTGAGCGAGCAGTACTTC
CDR3: CASSHDRGLSEQYF

D: -
length: 13
J: TRBJ1-1
V: TRBV10-3
size: -
DNA: TGTGCCATCATGATAGATATGAACACTGAAGCTTTCTTT
CDR3: CAIMIDMNTEAFF

D: -
length: 14
J: TRBJ1-2
V: TRBV5-4
size: -
DNA: TGTGCCAGCAGCGGCCCCGGACCGATCTATGGCTACACCTTC
CDR3: CASSGPGPIYGYTF

D: -
length: 13
J: TRBJ1-2
V: TRBV7-6
size: few
DNA: TGTGCCAGCAGCTTAGGAGGGGGCTATGGCTACACCTTC
CDR3: CASSLGGGYGYTF

D: -
length: 13
J: TRBJ1-5
V: TRBV9
size: many
DNA: TGTGCCAGCAGCGTAGCTACGGATCAGCCCCAGCATTTT
CDR3: CASSVATDQPQHF

D: TRBD1
length: 16
J: TRBJ1-6
V: TRBV7-2
size: -
DNA: TGTGCCAGCAGCGCCCGGGACAGGGGGCATAATTCACCCCTCCACTTT
CDR3: CASSARDRGHNSPLHF

D: -
length: 15
J: TRBJ2-5
V: TRBV4-2
size: -
DNA: TGTGCCAGCAGCCTTTCCCTTACTAACCAAGAGACCCAGTACTTC
CDR3: CASSLSLTNQETQYF